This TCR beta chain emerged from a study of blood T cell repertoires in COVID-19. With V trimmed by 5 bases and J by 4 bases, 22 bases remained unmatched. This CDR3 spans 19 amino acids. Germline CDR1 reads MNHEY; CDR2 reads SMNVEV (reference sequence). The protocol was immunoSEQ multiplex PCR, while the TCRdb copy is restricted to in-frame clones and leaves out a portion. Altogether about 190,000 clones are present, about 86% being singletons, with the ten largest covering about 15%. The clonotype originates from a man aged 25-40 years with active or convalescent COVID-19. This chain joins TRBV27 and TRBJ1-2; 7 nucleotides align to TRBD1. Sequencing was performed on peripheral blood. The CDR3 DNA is TGTGCCAGCAGTGCCCGACAGGGAACTACCACGAAGCTCATCTATGGCTACACCTTC. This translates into CASSARQGTTTKLIYGYTF.